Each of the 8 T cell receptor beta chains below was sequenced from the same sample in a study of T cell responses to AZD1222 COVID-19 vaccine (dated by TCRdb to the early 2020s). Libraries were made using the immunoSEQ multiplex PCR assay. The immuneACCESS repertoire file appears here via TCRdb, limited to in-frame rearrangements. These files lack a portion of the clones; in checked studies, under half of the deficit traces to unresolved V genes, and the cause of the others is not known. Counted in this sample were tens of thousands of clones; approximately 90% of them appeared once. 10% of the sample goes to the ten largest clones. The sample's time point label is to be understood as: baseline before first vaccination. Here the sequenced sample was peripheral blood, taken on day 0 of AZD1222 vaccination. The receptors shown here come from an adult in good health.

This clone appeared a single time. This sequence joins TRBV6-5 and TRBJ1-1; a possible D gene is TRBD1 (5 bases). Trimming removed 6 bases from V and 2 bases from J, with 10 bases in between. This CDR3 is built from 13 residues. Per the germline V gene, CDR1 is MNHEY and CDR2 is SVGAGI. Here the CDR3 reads CASRLRDNTEAFF. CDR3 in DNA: TGTGCCAGCAGACTTCGGGACAACACTGAAGCTTTCTTT.

As DNA, the CDR3 is TGTGCCAGTAGTATCGAGGGAAGGACCGGGGAGCTGTTTTTT. Residues: CASSIEGRTGELFF. The rearrangement uses TRBV19 and TRBJ2-2, with D tentatively TRBD2 (5 bases). V gave up 3 bases and J gave up 5 bases, with 10 bases separating them. The CDR3 sequence is 14 residues long. CDR1 is LNHDA, CDR2 SQIVND, per germline (reference sequence).

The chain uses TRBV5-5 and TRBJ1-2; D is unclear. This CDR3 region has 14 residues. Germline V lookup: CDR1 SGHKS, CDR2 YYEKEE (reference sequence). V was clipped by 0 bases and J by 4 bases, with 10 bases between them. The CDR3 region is CASSLELGFYGYTF. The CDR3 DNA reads TGTGCCAGCAGCTTGGAGTTGGGATTCTATGGCTACACCTTC.

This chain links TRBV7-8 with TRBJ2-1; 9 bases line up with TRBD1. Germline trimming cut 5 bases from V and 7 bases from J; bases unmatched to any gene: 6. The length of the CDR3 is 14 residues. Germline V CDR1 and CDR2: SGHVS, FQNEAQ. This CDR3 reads CASSPGTGRNEQFF. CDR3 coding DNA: TGTGCCAGCAGCCCAGGGACAGGGAGGAATGAGCAGTTCTTC.

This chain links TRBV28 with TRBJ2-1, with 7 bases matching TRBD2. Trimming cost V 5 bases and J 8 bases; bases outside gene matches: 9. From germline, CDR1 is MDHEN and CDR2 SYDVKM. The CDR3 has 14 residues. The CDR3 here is CASSKGGVRDEQFF. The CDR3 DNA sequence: TGTGCCAGCAGTAAGGGAGGGGTTAGGGATGAGCAGTTCTTC.

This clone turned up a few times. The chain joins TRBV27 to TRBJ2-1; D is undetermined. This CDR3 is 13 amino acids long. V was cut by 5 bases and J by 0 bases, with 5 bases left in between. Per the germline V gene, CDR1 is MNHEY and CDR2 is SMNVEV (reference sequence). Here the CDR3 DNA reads TGTGCCAGCAGTACGAGCTCCTACAATGAGCAGTTCTTC. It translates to CASSTSSYNEQFF.

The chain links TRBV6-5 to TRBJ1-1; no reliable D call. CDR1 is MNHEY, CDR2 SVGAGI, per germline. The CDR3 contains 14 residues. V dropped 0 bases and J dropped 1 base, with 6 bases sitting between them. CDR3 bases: TGTGCCAGCAGTTACTCGAGAAGGAACACTGAAGCTTTCTTT. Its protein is CASSYSRRNTEAFF.

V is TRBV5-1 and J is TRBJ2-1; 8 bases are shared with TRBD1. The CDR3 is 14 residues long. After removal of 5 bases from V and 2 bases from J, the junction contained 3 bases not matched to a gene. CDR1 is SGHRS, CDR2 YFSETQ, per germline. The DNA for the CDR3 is TGCGCCAGCAGTGGACAGGGTGCCTACAATGAGCAGTTCTTC. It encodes CASSGQGAYNEQFF.